One sample yielded the 10 T cell receptor beta chains listed below, sequenced in a study of blood T cell repertoires in COVID-19 (dated by TCRdb to 2018 to 2020). Libraries were built with the immunoSEQ multiplex PCR assay. TCRdb retrieved this table from immuneACCESS and kept in-frame rearrangements only. Not all clones are present; in checked studies, unresolved V genes account for under half, and no reason is known for the remainder. The sample has 150,000 to 200,000 clones on record, roughly 80% of them singletons. The ten largest clones take up about 2.7% of the sample. Source material: peripheral blood. The receptor source for this set is a human donor with acute or convalescent COVID-19. The donor label of this sample is uncertain.

This rearrangement joins TRBV19 to TRBJ1-4, with a tentative D call TRBD1 (6 bases). The germline V and J ends were trimmed by 3 bases and 8 bases, with 13 bases remaining between them. Germline CDR1 reads LNHDA; CDR2 reads SQIVND (reference sequence). This CDR3 is built from 14 residues. The CDR3, as DNA: TGTGCCAGTAGTATCCTTACAGGGCACGAAAAACTGTTTTTT. Encoded protein: CASSILTGHEKLFF.

CDR3 nucleotides: TGTGCCTGGGTACAGGGGGGAGCTGAAGCTTTCTTT. Translation gives CAWVQGGAEAFF. The chain carries TRBV30 and TRBJ1-1, with TRBD1 matching 8 bases. Unmatched junction bases numbered 5, after V lost 5 bases and J lost 6 bases. CDR1 GTSNPN and CDR2 SVGIG come from the germline V gene (reference sequence). The CDR3 is 12 residues long.

J is TRBJ1-2 and V is TRBV9; maybe TRBD1 (5 bases). V dropped 4 bases and J dropped 1 base, with 17 bases sitting between them. CDR1 is SGDLS, CDR2 YYNGEE, per germline. This CDR3 comprises 16 residues. This CDR3 is CASSRPPTALNYGYTF. As DNA, the CDR3 is TGTGCCAGCAGCCGTCCCCCGACAGCCCTTAACTATGGCTACACCTTC.

The rearrangement joins TRBV4-1 to TRBJ2-3; 7 nucleotides match TRBD2. The CDR3 is made up of 15 amino acids. Germline V gene sequence: CDR1 MGHRA, CDR2 YSYEKL. J gave up 3 bases and V 6 bases, and 9 bases lay outside the gene matches. CDR3 bases: TGCGCCAGCAGTCTCGGCCCCGGGGGGACAGATACGCAGTATTTT. This encodes CASSLGPGGTDTQYF.

This clone was seen a handful of times. The rearrangement links TRBV7-2 to TRBJ2-7, with 7 bases identical to TRBD2. With V trimmed by 5 bases and J by 2 bases, 6 bases remained unmatched. The CDR3 has 14 amino acids. Germline CDR1 reads SGHTA; CDR2 reads FQGNSA. CDR3 protein: CASSTGLPPYEQYF. CDR3 DNA: TGTGCCAGCAGCACGGGACTACCACCCTACGAGCAGTACTTC. Together with reference TRBV7-2 and TRBJ2-7, the CDR3 gives the full variable domain: GAGVSQSPSNKVTEKGKDVELRCDPISGHTALYWYRQSLGQGLEFLIYFQGNSAPDKSGLPSDRFSAERTGGSVSTLTIQRTQQEDSAVYLCASSTGLPPYEQYFGPGTRLTVT.

This chain joins TRBV3-1 (or the pseudogene TRBV3-2) and TRBJ2-1, with 13 bases fitting TRBD2. The CDR3 consists of 14 residues. The V gene's germline CDR1 is LGHDT and CDR2 YNNKEL (reference sequence). The trim removed 8 bases at V and 6 bases at J, leaving 4 bases unmatched. In DNA form, the CDR3 reads TGTGCCAGCCTTGGGACTAGCGGGACCAATGAGCAGTTCTTC. Amino acid sequence: CASLGTSGTNEQFF.

The chain joins TRBV7-9 to TRBJ1-6; 7 bases match TRBD1. Germline-derived CDR1 and CDR2 are SEHNR and FQNEAQ (reference sequence). Trimming took 3 bases from V and 6 from J; bases not matched to a gene: 2. The CDR3 is 14 residues long. This CDR3 is CASSFHRGNSPLHF. CDR3 bases: TGTGCCAGCAGCTTTCACAGGGGTAATTCACCCCTCCACTTT.

This sequence joins TRBV19 and TRBJ2-7; possibly TRBD1 for D (5 bases). Germline CDR1 and CDR2: LNHDA and SQIVND (reference sequence). V was pared by 3 bases and J by 0 bases, with 12 bases between. The CDR3 covers 15 residues. CDR3 sequence reads: CASSIFSDTSYEQYF. The CDR3 nucleotides read TGTGCCAGTAGTATTTTCTCGGACACCTCCTACGAGCAGTACTTC.

The chain links TRBV21-1 to TRBJ1-2; no DNA check was done on the table's D call, TRBD1. TRBV21-1 corresponds to a pseudogene. CDR3 size: 17 residues. CDR3 DNA sequence: TGTGCCAGCAGCAAAGCCTTTTGGAGGGGGCTCGGCTATGGCTACACCTTC. Its protein is CASSKAFWRGLGYGYTF.

This clone was seen once. J is TRBJ1-2 and V is TRBV7-2; D may be TRBD1 (5 bases). Trimming cost V 2 bases and J 2 bases, with 9 bases left between them. CDR1 and CDR2 from the germline V gene are SGHTA and FQGNSA. The CDR3 spans 14 residues. CDR3 sequence reads: CASSLRAGNYGYTF. CDR3 in DNA: TGTGCCAGCAGCTTAAGGGCAGGGAACTATGGCTACACCTTC.